The T cell receptor beta chain under discussion was sequenced for a study of T cell responses to AZD1222 COVID-19 vaccine. General study results and limits: Among those given AZD1222, only 6 or 7 were seropositive at baseline.

There are 15 residues in the CDR3. Sequenced by immunoSEQ multiplex PCR; TCRdb stores in-frame clones only, minus some. The sample holds 150,000 to 160,000 clones, around nine tenths seen once. For this clone: The antigen is not known.

J is TRBJ2-5 and V is TRBV12-2. TRBV12-2 is a documented pseudogene. Here the sequenced sample was peripheral blood, taken on day 0 of AZD1222 vaccination. The receptor comes from an adult in good health. CDR3 nucleotide sequence: TGTGCAAGTCGTCGGACCCCGGGGGCCCAAGAGACCCAGTACTTC. Protein product: CASRRTPGAQETQYF.